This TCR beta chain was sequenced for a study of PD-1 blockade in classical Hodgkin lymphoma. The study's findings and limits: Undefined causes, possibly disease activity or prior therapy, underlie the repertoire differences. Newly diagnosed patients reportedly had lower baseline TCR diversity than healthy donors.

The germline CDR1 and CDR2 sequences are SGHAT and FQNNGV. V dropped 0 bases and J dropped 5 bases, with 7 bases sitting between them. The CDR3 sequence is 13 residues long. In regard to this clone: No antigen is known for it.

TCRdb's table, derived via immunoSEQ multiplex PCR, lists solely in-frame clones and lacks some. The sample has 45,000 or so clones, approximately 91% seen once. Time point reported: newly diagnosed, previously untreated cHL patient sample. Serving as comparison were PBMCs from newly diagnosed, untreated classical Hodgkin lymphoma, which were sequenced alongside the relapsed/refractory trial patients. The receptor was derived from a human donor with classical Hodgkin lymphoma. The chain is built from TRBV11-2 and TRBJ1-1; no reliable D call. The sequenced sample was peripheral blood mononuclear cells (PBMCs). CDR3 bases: TGTGCCAGCAGCTTAGATCCTAGGACTGAAGCTTTCTTT. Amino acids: CASSLDPRTEAFF.